Each of the 27 T cell receptor beta chains below was sequenced from the same sample in a study of T-cell memory formation after mild COVID-19. TCRdb recomputed calls from the 5' RACE reads with MiXCR, one row per CDR3 protein. The sample yields just over 200,000 distinct CDR3 sequences, around 9.1% seen once. Sequenced: PBMCs or a T cell subset sorted from them (not recorded which). The source of these receptors is a man aged 18 to 35 who had mild COVID-19 (a few samples of this study predate the infection). Cell type and time point are not known.

This clonotype has only a few counts. This rearrangement joins TRBV10-1 to TRBJ1-5; D unresolved. This CDR3 comprises 14 residues. Germline values: CDR1 WNHNN, CDR2 SYGVQD (reference sequence). V gave up 5 bases and J gave up 2 bases, with 10 bases separating them. The CDR3 spells CASSMGIGNQPQHF. CDR3 in DNA: TGCGCCAGCAGTATGGGGATTGGCAATCAGCCCCAGCATTTT.

This clonotype was found a few times. The V and J genes are TRBV4-3 and TRBJ1-6; maybe TRBD1 (5 bases). CDR1 LGHNA and CDR2 YSLEER come from the germline V gene. V dropped 0 bases and J dropped 2 bases, with 8 bases sitting between them. The CDR3 covers 16 residues. CDR3 protein: CASSQEGAPYNSPLHF. CDR3 DNA: TGCGCCAGCAGCCAAGAAGGGGCCCCCTATAATTCACCCCTCCACTTT.

This clonotype was recorded at least ten times. The rearrangement links TRBV5-1 to TRBJ2-5; 9 nucleotides align to TRBD2. The trim removed 2 bases at V and 2 bases at J, leaving 4 bases unmatched. The germline V gene encodes CDR1 SGHRS and CDR2 YFSETQ. This CDR3 spans 15 amino acids. The CDR3 nucleotides read TGCGCCAGCAGCTTTAGCGGGGGTCATCAAGAGACCCAGTACTTC. Its translation is CASSFSGGHQETQYF.

The chain joins TRBV20-1 to TRBJ2-7; 9 bases map to TRBD1. Per germline, CDR1 DFQATT and CDR2 SNEGSKA (reference sequence). The V and J ends lost 3 bases and 1 base, in that order; junction bases with no gene match: 7. The CDR3 extends over 15 amino acids. In DNA form, the CDR3 reads TGCAGTGCTAGGGGGGACAGGGCATCTTCCTACGAGCAGTACTTC. It encodes CSARGDRASSYEQYF.

Here the CDR3 reads CAIRDSRDTQYF. CDR3 DNA sequence: TGTGCCATCAGGGACAGCCGAGATACGCAGTATTTT. The V call is TRBV10-3, the J call TRBJ2-3, with TRBD1 as a possible D gene (6 bases). The germline CDR1 and CDR2 sequences are ENHRY and SYGVKD. This CDR3 is built from 12 residues. The V gene lost 6 bases and the J gene lost 5 bases, with 9 bases spanning the gap.

The genes are TRBV9 and TRBJ2-7, with 7 nucleotides matching TRBD1. Germline lookup yields CDR1 SGDLS and CDR2 YYNGEE. Trimming cost V 1 base and J 5 bases; bases outside gene matches: 15. The CDR3 has 17 amino acids. CDR3 sequence reads: CASSVFSSPGTDNEQYF. For the CDR3, the DNA is TGTGCCAGCAGCGTATTCTCATCCCCGGGGACAGACAACGAGCAGTACTTC.

This clonotype was detected a few times. The chain has TRBV18 and TRBJ2-7; a possible D gene is TRBD1 (5 bases). CDR3 length equals 14 residues. Germline lookup yields CDR1 KGHSH and CDR2 LQKENI. Written as DNA, the CDR3 is TGTGCCAGCTCACCACCGGGCAGGGCTAGAGGTTTATCGGTC. Its protein is CASSPPGRARGLSV.

The sample holds a few counts of this clonotype. The rearrangement links TRBV7-9 to TRBJ1-2; 8 nucleotides match TRBD1. CDR1 is SEHNR, CDR2 FQNEAQ, per germline (reference sequence). The CDR3 runs to 16 residues. Trimming removed 5 bases from V and 2 bases from J; junction bases left unmatched: 10. In DNA, the CDR3 is TGTGCCAGCAGCCAGATGTCGGCAGGGGGCAACTATGGCTACACCTTC. Translating it yields CASSQMSAGGNYGYTF.

This clonotype has only a few counts. The CDR3 DNA reads TGTGCCAGCCGTCGGGGTTCCTACGAGCAGTACTTC. It is translated as CASRRGSYEQYF. The rearrangement uses TRBV2 and TRBJ2-7; tentatively, D is TRBD2 (5 bases). The CDR3 totals 12 residues. The germline V and J ends were trimmed by 8 bases and 1 base, with 9 bases remaining between them. Germline V gene data show CDR1 as SNHLY and CDR2 as FYNNEI.

The CDR3: CASSPPSSTEAFF. The CDR3 nucleotides are TGTGCCAGCTCACCACCGAGCAGCACTGAAGCTTTCTTT. This rearrangement joins TRBV18 to TRBJ1-1; no clear D gene. The CDR3 length is 13 residues. The V end lost 0 bases, the J end lost 4 bases, and 6 bases lay between the germline ends. CDR1 is KGHSH, CDR2 LQKENI, per germline. Using reference TRBV18 and TRBJ1-1 for the parts outside the CDR3, the full variable domain is NAGVMQNPRHLVRRRGQEARLRCSPMKGHSHVYWYRQLPEEGLKFMVYLQKENIIDESGMPKERFSAEFPKEGPSILRIQQVVRGDSAAYFCASSPPSSTEAFFGQGTRLTVV.

This clonotype was observed at least ten times. The genes are TRBV5-1 and TRBJ2-7; D possibly matches TRBD1 or TRBD2 (7 bases each). The CDR3 totals 14 residues. The V end lost 4 bases, the J end lost 3 bases, and 14 bases lay between the germline ends. Germline CDR1 and CDR2: SGHRS and YFSETQ. The CDR3 coding sequence is TGCGCCAGCAGCGTTCAGGGGGGGCACTACGAGCAGTACGTC. The encoded protein is CASSVQGGHYEQYV.

This clonotype has only a few counts. The chain uses TRBV11-1 and TRBJ2-4; maybe TRBD2 (5 bases). Trimming left V 3 bases short and J 3 bases short, with 12 bases between. This CDR3 region has 15 residues. The germline CDR1 and CDR2 sequences are SGHAT and FQDESV (reference sequence). The CDR3 loop reads CASSFGGLNKNIQYF. The CDR3 DNA sequence: TGTGCCAGCAGCTTCGGAGGACTCAACAAAAACATTCAGTACTTC.

The chain combines TRBV6-2 or TRBV6-3 with TRBJ2-7; 10 bases align to TRBD1. The CDR3 runs to 15 residues. After removal of 2 bases from V and 6 bases from J, the junction contained 7 bases not matched to a gene. Germline V gene sequence: CDR1 MNHEY, CDR2 SVGEGT. The CDR3 loop reads CASSYGDRGASEQYV. The CDR3 nucleotides are TGTGCCAGCAGTTACGGGGACAGGGGAGCTAGCGAGCAGTACGTC.

This clonotype was observed at least ten times. The chain combines TRBV7-9 with TRBJ2-7; 7 bases match TRBD2. Germline loops: CDR1 SEHNR, CDR2 FQNEAQ (reference sequence). The CDR3 spans 12 residues. Unmatched junction bases numbered 2, after V lost 3 bases and J lost 6 bases. The CDR3 spells CASSFTGGEQYV. CDR3 in DNA: TGTGCCAGCAGCTTCACGGGGGGCGAGCAGTACGTC.

This clonotype has only a few counts. The chain combines TRBV20-1 with TRBJ1-2, with TRBD1 matching over 7 bases. The CDR3 covers 15 residues. J gave up 5 bases and V 4 bases, and 13 bases lay outside the gene matches. Germline-derived CDR1 and CDR2 are DFQATT and SNEGSKA (reference sequence). The CDR3: CSATTPGQSTYGYTF. The CDR3 nucleotides read TGCAGTGCTACAACTCCGGGACAGTCCACTTATGGCTACACCTTC.

V and J are TRBV29-1 and TRBJ2-3; D ambiguous. V was trimmed by 4 bases and J by 7 bases, leaving 6 bases between them. CDR1 SQVTM and CDR2 ANQGSEA come from the germline V gene. The CDR3 sequence is 10 residues long. Written as DNA, the CDR3 is TGCAGCGTTGGCGGATATACGCAGTATTTT. Translated: CSVGGYTQYF.

The chain combines TRBV7-8 with TRBJ1-2; D is unresolved. The CDR3 covers 9 residues. V was shortened by 4 bases and J by 8 bases, with 2 bases between the two germline ends. Germline CDR1 is SGHVS and CDR2 is FQNEAQ. DNA for the CDR3: TGTGCCAGCAGCTCCGGCTACACCTTC. Its protein is CASSSGYTF.

This clonotype was seen more than once but under ten times. The chain has TRBV6-6 and TRBJ2-7; possibly TRBD1 for D (6 bases). Trimming pared 2 bases from V and 2 bases from J, leaving 16 bases between. The CDR3 spans 16 residues. Germline lookup yields CDR1 MNHNY and CDR2 SVGAGI (reference sequence). CDR3 coding DNA: TGTGCCAGCAGTTACGGGCCGGGACATGGGCCCTACGAGCAGTACGTC. It is translated as CASSYGPGHGPYEQYV.

Ten or more counts support this clonotype. The chain combines TRBV5-1 with TRBJ2-3, with D possibly matching TRBD1 (5 bases). This CDR3 comprises 16 residues. CDR1 and CDR2 from the germline V gene are SGHRS and YFSETQ. The V end lost 6 bases, the J end lost 2 bases, and 19 bases lay between the germline ends. CDR3: CASTLQARTPTDTQYF. The CDR3 nucleotides read TGCGCCAGCACCCTACAGGCAAGGACCCCCACAGATACGCAGTATTTT.

This clonotype has a count of ten or more. This chain uses TRBV4-3 with TRBJ2-3; TRBD1 agrees at 7 bases. The ends lost 4 bases at V and 2 bases at J; junction bases unmatched: 9. CDR3 length: 16 amino acids. Germline-derived CDR1 and CDR2 are LGHNA and YSLEER. This chain's CDR3 is CASSPGTERSTDTQYF. CDR3 in DNA: TGCGCCAGCAGCCCTGGGACAGAGCGTTCCACAGATACGCAGTATTTT.

The CDR3 bases are TGTGCCACCGAGACCCTGGGACTAGGGACAGATACGCAGTATTTT. This codes for CATETLGLGTDTQYF. V gene TRBV19 combines with J gene TRBJ2-3, with TRBD2 identical over 8 bases. CDR3 length: 15 amino acids. From germline, CDR1 is LNHDA and CDR2 SQIVND (reference sequence). V was pared by 10 bases and J by 3 bases, with 12 bases of the junction left unmatched.

In its sample, this clonotype was seen many times. The chain is built from TRBV20-1 and TRBJ1-6; the D gene is possibly TRBD1 (5 bases). Germline V gene data show CDR1 as DFQATT and CDR2 as SNEGSKA (reference sequence). The V end was cut by 0 bases, the J end by 10 bases, with 25 bases between. This CDR3 spans 18 amino acids. CDR3 loop: CSARDIEDIGTNGSPLHF. The CDR3 DNA follows: TGCAGTGCTAGAGATATCGAGGACATAGGGACCAACGGGTCACCCCTCCACTTT.

This clonotype was observed a handful of times. The V gene is TRBV18, the J gene TRBJ1-3, with a possible D match to TRBD1 (5 bases). The CDR3 totals 13 residues. Trimming pared 3 bases from V and 4 bases from J, leaving 7 bases between. Germline V lookup: CDR1 KGHSH, CDR2 LQKENI. CDR3 loop: CASSPGTGNTIYF. In DNA form, the CDR3 reads TGTGCCAGCTCACCGGGGACGGGAAACACCATATATTTT.

The chain employs TRBV12-3 or TRBV12-4 and TRBJ2-3; possibly TRBD1 for D (5 bases). This CDR3 region has 14 residues. V shed 3 bases and J shed 5 bases, with 12 bases lying between them. DNA of the CDR3: TGTGCCAGCAGTTTGGGGCAGGGTAGAGATACGCAGTATTTT. As protein: CASSLGQGRDTQYF.

This clonotype has more than one count but fewer than ten. In DNA, the CDR3 is TGTGCCAGCAGAGACCCGTCCGTGCGGGGTGATACGCAGTATTTT. Its protein product is CASRDPSVRGDTQYF. The chain couples TRBV7-2 to TRBJ2-3; a possible D gene is TRBD2 (6 bases). V was cut by 6 bases and J by 6 bases, with 19 bases left in between. The CDR3 consists of 15 residues. CDR1 and CDR2 (germline): SGHTA, FQGNSA.

This clonotype was recorded at least ten times. The gene calls are TRBV7-6 and TRBJ1-2, with 12 bases that match TRBD1. The length of the CDR3 is 14 residues. The ends lost 5 bases at V and 9 bases at J; junction bases unmatched: 7. Germline CDR1 SGHVS, CDR2 FNYEAQ. The CDR3 sequence: CASSLGTGGASYTF. The CDR3 DNA is TGTGCCAGCAGCCTCGGGACAGGGGGCGCGAGCTACACCTTC.

This clonotype appeared a few times. The chain joins TRBV6-5 to TRBJ2-2, with TRBD1 identical over 7 bases. CDR1 and CDR2 (germline): MNHEY, SVGAGI. The CDR3 is 16 amino acids. After removal of 8 bases from V and 5 bases from J, the junction contained 14 bases not matched to a gene. The CDR3 loop reads CASEKQGSGETGELFF. The CDR3 DNA reads TGTGCCAGCGAGAAACAGGGGTCGGGCGAGACCGGGGAGCTGTTTTTT.